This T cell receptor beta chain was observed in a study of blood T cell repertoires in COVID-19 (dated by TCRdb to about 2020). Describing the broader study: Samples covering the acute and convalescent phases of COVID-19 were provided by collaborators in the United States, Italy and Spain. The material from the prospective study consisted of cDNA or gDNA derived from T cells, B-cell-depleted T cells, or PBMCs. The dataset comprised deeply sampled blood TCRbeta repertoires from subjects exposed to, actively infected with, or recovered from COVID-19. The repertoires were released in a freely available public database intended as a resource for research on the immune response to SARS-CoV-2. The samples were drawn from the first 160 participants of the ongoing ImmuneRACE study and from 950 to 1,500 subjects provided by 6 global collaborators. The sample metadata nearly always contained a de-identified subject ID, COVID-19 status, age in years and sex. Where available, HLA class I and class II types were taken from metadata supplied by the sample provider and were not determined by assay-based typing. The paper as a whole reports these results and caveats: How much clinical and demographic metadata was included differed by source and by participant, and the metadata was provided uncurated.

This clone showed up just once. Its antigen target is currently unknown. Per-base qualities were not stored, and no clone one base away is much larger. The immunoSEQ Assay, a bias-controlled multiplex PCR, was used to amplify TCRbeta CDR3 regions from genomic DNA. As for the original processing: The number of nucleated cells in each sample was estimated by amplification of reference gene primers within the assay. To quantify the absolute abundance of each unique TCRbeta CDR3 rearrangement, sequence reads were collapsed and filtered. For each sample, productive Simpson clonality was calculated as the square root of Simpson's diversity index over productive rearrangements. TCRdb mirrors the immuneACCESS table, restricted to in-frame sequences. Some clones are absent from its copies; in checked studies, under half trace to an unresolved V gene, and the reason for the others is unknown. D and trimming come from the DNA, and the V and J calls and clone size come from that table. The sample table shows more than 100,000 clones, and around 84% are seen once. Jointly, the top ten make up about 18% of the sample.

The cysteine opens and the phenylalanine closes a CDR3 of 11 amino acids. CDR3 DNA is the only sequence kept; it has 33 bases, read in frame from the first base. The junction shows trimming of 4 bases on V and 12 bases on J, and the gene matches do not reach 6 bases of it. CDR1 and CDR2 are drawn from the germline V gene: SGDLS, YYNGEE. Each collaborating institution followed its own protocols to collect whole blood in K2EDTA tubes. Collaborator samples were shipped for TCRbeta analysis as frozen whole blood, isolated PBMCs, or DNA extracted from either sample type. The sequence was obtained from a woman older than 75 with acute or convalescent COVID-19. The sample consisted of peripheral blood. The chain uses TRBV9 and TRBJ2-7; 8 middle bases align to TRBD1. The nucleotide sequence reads TGTGCCAGCAGCTCAGGACAGGGTGTGTACTTC. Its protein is CASSSGQGVYF.